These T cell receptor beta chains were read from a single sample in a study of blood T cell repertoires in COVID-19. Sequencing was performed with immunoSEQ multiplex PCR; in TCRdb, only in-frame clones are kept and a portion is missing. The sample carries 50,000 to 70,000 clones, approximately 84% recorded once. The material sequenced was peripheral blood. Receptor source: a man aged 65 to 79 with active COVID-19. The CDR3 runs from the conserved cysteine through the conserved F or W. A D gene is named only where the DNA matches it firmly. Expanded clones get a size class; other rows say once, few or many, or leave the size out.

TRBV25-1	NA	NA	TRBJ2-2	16	CARSVRSGRNTGELFF	TGTGCCAGATCGGTTCGTAGCGGCAGGAACACCGGGGAGCTGTTTTTT
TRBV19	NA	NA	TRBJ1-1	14	CASSDGTTNTEAFF	TGTGCCAGTAGTGACGGGACAACGAACACTGAAGCTTTCTTT
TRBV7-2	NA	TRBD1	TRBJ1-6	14	CASSLRQGRSPLHF	TGTGCCAGCAGCCTACGACAGGGCCGTTCACCCCTCCACTTT
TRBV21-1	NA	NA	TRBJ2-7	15	CASSKVRGDLYEQYF	TGTGCCAGCAGCAAAGTACGGGGGGACCTTTACGAGCAGTACTTC
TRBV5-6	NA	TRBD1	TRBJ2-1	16	CASSFGDRGTYNEQFF	TGTGCCAGCAGCTTTGGGGACAGGGGAACCTACAATGAGCAGTTCTTC
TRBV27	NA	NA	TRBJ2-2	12	CASSSNTGELFF	TGTGCCAGCAGTTCAAACACCGGGGAGCTGTTTTTT
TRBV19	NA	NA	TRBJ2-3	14	CASSIVEATDTQYF	TGTGCCAGTAGTATAGTTGAAGCGACAGATACGCAGTATTTT
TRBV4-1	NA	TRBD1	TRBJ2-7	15	CASSRLRDSSYEQYF	TGCGCCAGCAGCCGGCTCCGGGACAGCTCCTACGAGCAGTACTTC
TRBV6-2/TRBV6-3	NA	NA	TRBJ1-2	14	CASSPGQPGRGYTF	TGTGCCAGCAGTCCCGGACAGCCCGGACGGGGCTACACCTTC
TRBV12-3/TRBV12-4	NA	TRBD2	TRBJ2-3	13	CASSLPSGDTQYF	TGTGCCAGCAGTTTGCCTAGCGGAGATACGCAGTATTTT
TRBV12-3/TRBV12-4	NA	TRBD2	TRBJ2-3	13	CASSGGSTDTQYF	TGTGCCTCTAGCGGGGGGAGCACAGATACGCAGTATTTT
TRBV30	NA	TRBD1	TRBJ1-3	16	CAWIGGTGGAGNTIYF	TGTGCCTGGATCGGAGGGACAGGGGGCGCGGGAAACACCATATATTTT
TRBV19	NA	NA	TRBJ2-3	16	CASSIAGLFIGDTQYF	TGTGCCAGTAGTATAGCGGGACTCTTCATAGGAGATACGCAGTATTTT
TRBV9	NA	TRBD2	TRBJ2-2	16	CASSVVGLAGDGELFF	TGTGCCAGCAGCGTAGTAGGACTAGCGGGAGACGGGGAGCTGTTTTTT
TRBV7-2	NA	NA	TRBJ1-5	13	CASSLIEAQPQHF	TGTGCCAGCAGCTTAATAGAGGCTCAGCCCCAGCATTTT
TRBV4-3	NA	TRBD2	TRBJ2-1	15	CASSPTSGSGDEQFF	TGCGCCAGCAGCCCGACTAGCGGGAGTGGGGATGAGCAGTTCTTC
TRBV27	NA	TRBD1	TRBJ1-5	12	CASGSGTGELHF	TGTGCCAGCGGATCCGGGACAGGGGAGTTGCATTTT
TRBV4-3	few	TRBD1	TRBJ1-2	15	CASSLTDRAFNGYTF	TGCGCCAGCAGCCTAACAGACAGGGCCTTTAATGGCTACACCTTC
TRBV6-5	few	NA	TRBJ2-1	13	CASRDLNTNEQFF	TGTGCCAGCCGCGACTTGAATACCAATGAGCAGTTCTTC
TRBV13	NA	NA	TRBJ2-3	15	CASSSMILRSDTQYF	TGTGCCAGCAGCTCGATGATCCTGAGATCAGATACGCAGTATTTT
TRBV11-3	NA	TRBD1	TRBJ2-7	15	CASSFGTGDGYEQYF	TGTGCCAGCAGCTTCGGGACAGGGGACGGCTACGAGCAGTACTTC
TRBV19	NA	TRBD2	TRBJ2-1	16	CASSLAGGSTRNEQFF	TGTGCCAGTAGCCTAGCGGGAGGCTCCACTAGGAATGAGCAGTTCTTC
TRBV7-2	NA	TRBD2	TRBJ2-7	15	CASSTRTSSNYEQYF	TGTGCCAGCAGCACTAGGACTAGCTCAAACTACGAGCAGTACTTC
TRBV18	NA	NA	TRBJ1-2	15	CASSPPEVHAYGYTF	TGTGCCAGCTCACCACCGGAGGTACACGCCTATGGCTACACCTTC
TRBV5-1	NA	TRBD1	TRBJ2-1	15	CASSPGDRAINEQFF	TGCGCCAGCAGCCCTGGGGACAGGGCTATAAATGAGCAGTTCTTC
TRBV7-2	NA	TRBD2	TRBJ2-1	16	CASSLGTSGRGNEQFF	TGTGCCAGCAGCTTAGGGACTAGCGGGAGGGGCAATGAGCAGTTCTTC
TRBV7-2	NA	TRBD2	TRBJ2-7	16	CASSATTSGLPYEQYF	TGTGCCAGCAGCGCAACGACTAGCGGGTTACCCTACGAGCAGTACTTC
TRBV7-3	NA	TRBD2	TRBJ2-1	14	CASSLGLAGGEQFF	TGTGCCAGCAGCCTGGGACTAGCGGGAGGTGAGCAGTTCTTC
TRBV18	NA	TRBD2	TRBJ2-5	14	CASLGLAAQETQYF	TGTGCCAGCTTAGGACTAGCGGCTCAAGAGACCCAGTACTTC
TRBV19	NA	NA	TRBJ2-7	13	CASSIDDRTKEYF	TGTGCCAGTAGTATAGATGACAGAACAAAGGAGTACTTC
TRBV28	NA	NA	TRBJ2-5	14	CASSLYGSGETQYF	TGTGCCAGCAGTTTATACGGGAGCGGGGAGACCCAGTACTTC
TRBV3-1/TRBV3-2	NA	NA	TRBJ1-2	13	CASSQDWTSGYTF	TGTGCCAGCAGCCAAGATTGGACAAGTGGCTACACCTTC
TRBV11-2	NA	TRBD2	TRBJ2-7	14	CASSSSSGGYEQYF	TGTGCCAGCAGCTCCTCTAGCGGAGGTTACGAGCAGTACTTC
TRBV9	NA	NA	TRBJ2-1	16	CASSVEGEPSYNEQFF	TGTGCCAGCAGCGTAGAGGGGGAACCCTCCTACAATGAGCAGTTCTTC
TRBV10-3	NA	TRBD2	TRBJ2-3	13	CATGLGSTDTQYF	TGTGCCACCGGACTAGGGTCGACAGATACGCAGTATTTT
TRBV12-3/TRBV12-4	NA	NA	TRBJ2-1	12	CASGSSGLGQFF	TGTGCCAGCGGCTCAAGCGGGTTGGGGCAGTTCTTC
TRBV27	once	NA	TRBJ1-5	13	CASSFWAGQPQHF	TGTGCCAGCAGTTTCTGGGCCGGTCAGCCCCAGCATTTT
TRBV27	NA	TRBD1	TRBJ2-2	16	CASSLRQGSNTGELFF	TGTGCCAGCAGTTTGAGACAGGGATCGAACACCGGGGAGCTGTTTTTT
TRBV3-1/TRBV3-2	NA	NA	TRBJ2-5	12	CASSRSRETQYF	TGTGCCAGCAGCCGCTCGCGAGAGACCCAGTACTTC
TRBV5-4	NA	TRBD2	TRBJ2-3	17	CASSSGLAGGFADTQYF	TGTGCCAGCAGCTCCGGACTAGCGGGAGGTTTCGCAGATACGCAGTATTTT
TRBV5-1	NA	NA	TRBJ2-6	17	CASSSQQGHSGANVLTF	TGCGCCAGCAGCTCCCAGCAGGGGCACTCTGGGGCCAACGTCCTGACTTTC